These 3 T cell receptor beta chains were sequenced from one sample in a study of blood T cell repertoires in COVID-19. Profiling relied on immunoSEQ multiplex PCR, and the TCRdb table lists in-frame clones only, not all of them. The data contain about 230,000 clones, around 80% of them singletons. Sequenced sample: peripheral blood. Every receptor here comes from a man aged 35 to 55 with acute or convalescent COVID-19.

The chain recombines TRBV24-1 with TRBJ2-1; D may be TRBD1 (5 bases). The CDR3 is 13 residues long. Germline V CDR1 and CDR2: KGHDR, SFDVKD. The V end lost 0 bases, the J end lost 9 bases, and 8 bases lay between the germline ends. The CDR3 region has the DNA TGTGCCACCAGTGATTTGTATGACAGTGAGCAGTTCTTC. Translating gives CATSDLYDSEQFF.

CDR3 DNA: TGTGCCAGCAGTCCCCTTTCGGGAGAGGAGCCCCAGCATTTT. This codes for CASSPLSGEEPQHF. This chain joins TRBV27 and TRBJ1-5; D is uncertain. The CDR3 sequence is 14 residues long. CDR1 is MNHEY, CDR2 SMNVEV, per germline (reference sequence). Trimming left V 5 bases short and J 8 bases short, with 16 bases between.

This clone came up once. The V and J genes are TRBV12-3 or TRBV12-4 and TRBJ1-2; D not resolved. This CDR3 spans 13 amino acids. V gave up 3 bases and J gave up 4 bases, with 9 bases separating them. Here the CDR3 DNA reads TGTGCCAGCAGTTTTTCAGGAACCTATGGCTACACCTTC. Residues: CASSFSGTYGYTF.